These 16 T cell receptor beta chains came from one sample sequenced in a study of OX40 agonist ivuxolimab in advanced cancers. Repertoires were generated with immunoSEQ multiplex PCR, while TCRdb's copy carries only in-frame clones and drops some. The sample holds about 61,000 clones, roughly four fifths seen once. The sequences come from CD4+ or CD8+ T cells sorted from blood, collected in a trial of the OX40 agonist ivuxolimab. The source is an adult with an advanced solid tumor such as melanoma, head and neck, liver or kidney cancer.

The chain has TRBV7-2 and TRBJ1-3; no clear D gene. V dropped 1 base and J dropped 2 bases, with 12 bases sitting between them. Per germline, CDR1 SGHTA and CDR2 FQGNSA. This CDR3 contains 16 residues. The CDR3 DNA sequence: TGTGCCAGCAGCTTAGTCGGACCCTACGCTGGAAACACCATATATTTT. Its translation: CASSLVGPYAGNTIYF.

This chain connects TRBV13 to TRBJ2-3, with a weak D call TRBD1 (7 bases). Germline CDR1 and CDR2: PRHDT and FYEKMQ (reference sequence). The CDR3 loop spans 17 amino acids. V gave up 4 bases and J gave up 5 bases, with 22 bases separating them. CDR3 protein: CASSSRGVTGAGDTQYF. The DNA for the CDR3 is TGTGCCAGCAGCTCCCGCGGGGTTACAGGGGCGGGAGATACGCAGTATTTT.

The genes are TRBV5-3 and TRBJ1-2, with D tentatively TRBD1 (6 bases). TRBV5-3 belongs to the ORF category, with a function that is uncertain. The CDR3 length is 17 residues. V lost 2 bases, J lost 3 bases, and 20 bases lay in between. The CDR3 coding sequence is TGTGCCAGAAGCTTCAAAAATCCCGGGACATCGGACTATGGCTACACCTTC. It is translated as CARSFKNPGTSDYGYTF.

This chain connects TRBV29-1 to TRBJ2-3, with TRBD1 matching over 7 bases. This CDR3 contains 14 residues. The V and J ends lost 4 bases and 6 bases, in that order; junction bases with no gene match: 10. Germline V gene lookup returns CDR1 SQVTM and CDR2 ANQGSEA. The CDR3 region is CSVGDTNRGDTQYF. The CDR3 bases are TGCAGCGTTGGGGATACTAACAGGGGTGATACGCAGTATTTT.

With respect to this clone: Additional DNA sequences in this sample encode the identical CDR3. The genes are TRBV6-5 and TRBJ1-1, with D hard to call. The germline V gene encodes CDR1 MNHEY and CDR2 SVGAGI. V dropped 2 bases and J dropped 1 base, with 8 bases sitting between them. This CDR3 region has 14 residues. This CDR3 reads CASSYRHKNTEAFF. The CDR3 nucleotides read TGTGCCAGCAGTTACCGACACAAGAACACTGAAGCTTTCTTT.

V usage is TRBV5-1 and J usage is TRBJ2-5; D perhaps matches TRBD1 (6 bases). The end of the DNA aligns better with TRBJ2-7, so the J call may be wrong. The CDR3 is 16 amino acids. Germline V gene lookup returns CDR1 SGHRS and CDR2 YFSETQ. The CDR3 nucleotides are TGCGCCAGCAGCGGGACCGGGACATCTAGCTCCTACGAGCAGTACTTC. Translating gives CASSGTGTSSSYEQYF.

The rearrangement links TRBV5-1 to TRBJ2-2; TRBD2 aligns across 7 bases. The CDR3 sequence is 14 residues long. CDR1 is SGHRS, CDR2 YFSETQ, per germline. Unmatched junction bases numbered 3, after V lost 6 bases and J lost 1 base. In DNA form, the CDR3 reads TGCGCCAGCAAGTCTAGCGGGAACACCGGGGAGCTGTTTTTT. Residues: CASKSSGNTGELFF.

This clone was counted a single time. The chain employs TRBV29-1 and TRBJ2-5, with 7 bases identical to TRBD1. Germline V gene data show CDR1 as SQVTM and CDR2 as ANQGSEA. The V segment lost 3 bases and the J segment 3 bases; nucleotides outside the gene matches: 4. This CDR3 spans 13 amino acids. The DNA for the CDR3 is TGCAGCGTTGATACAGGGGCTGAAGAGACCCAGTACTTC. Its protein product is CSVDTGAEETQYF.

This rearrangement joins TRBV4-3 to TRBJ2-2; TRBD1 agrees at 8 bases. V trimming: 4 bases; J trimming: 4 bases; junction bases outside the gene matches: 14. Per the germline V gene, CDR1 is LGHNA and CDR2 is YSLEER. The CDR3 totals 18 residues. The CDR3 sequence: CASSPPGQGAGITGELFF. DNA for the CDR3: TGCGCCAGCAGCCCCCCCGGGCAGGGGGCGGGGATCACCGGGGAGCTGTTTTTT.

This chain uses TRBV7-9 with TRBJ2-1, with 8 bases matching TRBD2. The V gene's germline CDR1 is SEHNR and CDR2 FQNEAQ (reference sequence). V was clipped by 4 bases and J by 7 bases; unmatched bases: 6. The CDR3 loop spans 14 amino acids. The CDR3 reads CASSSRGGENEQFF. The CDR3 region has the DNA TGTGCCAGCAGCTCCCGGGGGGGTGAGAATGAGCAGTTCTTC.

The rearrangement joins TRBV9 to TRBJ2-6, with 10 bases matching TRBD1. This CDR3 has 17 amino acids. Trimming cost V 6 bases and J 4 bases; bases outside gene matches: 10. Germline CDR1 is SGDLS and CDR2 is YYNGEE. The CDR3 DNA sequence: TGTGCCAGCACCGAGGGGGACAGGGGACGAGGGGCCAACGTCCTGACTTTC. This gives the protein CASTEGDRGRGANVLTF.

The rearrangement joins TRBV19 to TRBJ2-1, with 11 bases lining up with TRBD1. V was pared by 0 bases and J by 8 bases, with 9 bases of the junction left unmatched. Germline loops: CDR1 LNHDA, CDR2 SQIVND (reference sequence). The CDR3 runs 17 residues. CDR3 in amino acids: CASSIETGTGGNDEQFF. The CDR3 region has the DNA TGTGCCAGTAGTATAGAAACCGGGACAGGGGGTAACGATGAGCAGTTCTTC.

CDR3 in DNA: TGCAGCGTGGGACAGGGGGTATACACCGGGGAGCTGTTTTTT. It encodes CSVGQGVYTGELFF. The chain is built from TRBV29-1 and TRBJ2-2, with TRBD1 matching 11 bases. The CDR3 consists of 14 residues. Germline CDR1 is SQVTM and CDR2 is ANQGSEA. V trimming: 6 bases; J trimming: 3 bases; junction bases outside the gene matches: 3.

This chain connects TRBV15 to TRBJ1-3; D gene unclear. Per the germline V gene, CDR1 is LNHNV and CDR2 is YYDKDF (reference sequence). The CDR3 totals 18 residues. Trimming pared 0 bases from V and 0 bases from J, leaving 15 bases between. The CDR3 DNA is TGTGCCACCAGCAGAGATCACCTAGGCGCAGCCTCTGGAAACACCATATATTTT. It codes for CATSRDHLGAASGNTIYF.

J is TRBJ1-4 and V is TRBV4-2, with D uncertain. V gave up 1 base and J gave up 7 bases, with 13 bases separating them. Per germline, CDR1 LGHNA and CDR2 YNFKEQ. This CDR3 contains 15 residues. The CDR3 coding sequence is TGTGCCAGCAGCCAAGTTCCAGTCAGTACTGAAAAACTGTTTTTT. As protein: CASSQVPVSTEKLFF.

DNA of the CDR3: TGCGCCAGCAGCCAACAAATAGGGGGCAATCAGCCCCAGCATTTT. This encodes CASSQQIGGNQPQHF. The chain joins TRBV4-3 to TRBJ1-5; maybe TRBD1 (5 bases). The CDR3 runs to 15 residues. V lost 2 bases, J lost 2 bases, and 10 bases lay in between. The germline V gene encodes CDR1 LGHNA and CDR2 YSLEER.